The entry below describes one TCR beta chain. The table lists this clonotype with a few counts. Its target antigen remains unknown. No base quality values were provided; no much bigger clone lies one nucleotide off. This sample stems from a study of vaccination and CD4 T cells after COVID-19 (dated 2022 in TCRdb). At the level of the whole study: Convalescent patients had a positive SARS-CoV-2 result on nasal swab PCR, and of these patients, several had mild disease and one had severe disease. Post-COVID blood samples from convalescent patients were collected a median of roughly 100 days after diagnosis, with a range of 35 to 161 days. In 10 COVID-19 convalescent patients and a few infection-naive healthy vaccine recipients, researchers compared the spike-specific CD4+ TCR repertoire from before mRNA vaccination with the repertoire from after. Post-vaccine blood samples were collected a median of approximately eleven weeks after the second vaccine dose, ranging from 14 to 241 days. The convalescent cohort comprised six males and four females, including two Hispanic individuals, seven Caucasians, two Asians and one multiracial person. Participants got two doses of the Pfizer-BioNTech BNT162b2 vaccine (n=8) or two doses of the Moderna mRNA-1273 vaccine (n=2). Overall study results and their limits: Relatively few convalescent patients were included in the study, and early timepoints after natural infection were not analyzed. Nearly all vaccine-specific clones in convalescent patients (304 of 307) were mono-reactive for SARS-CoV-2 spike rather than cross-reactive with common cold coronaviruses. Although the median number of SARS-CoV-2-reactive clonotypes went up from fewer than 25 after infection to more than 30 after vaccination, the increase was not significant. Among the post-vaccine SARS-CoV-2-reactive clones in convalescent patients, a median roughly 85% showed up only after vaccination, which suggests vaccine-specific priming.

Library creation used PCR. Sequenced on an Illumina iSeq 100. On the study's bioinformatics: Non-productive sequences were removed, and CDR3s that did not start with C, did not end with F or W, or were shorter than 7 amino acids were discarded. Using R version 3.6.1, CDR3 homology was evaluated through Levenshtein distances (stringdist) along with unrooted phylogenetic trees (ape). TCRdb redid the processing of the public reads, applying fastp at Q25 and MiXCR, and retained in-frame beta chains. For every CDR3 protein sequence, its rows merge into one entry that carries the most common genes and DNA. The V and J calls come from TCRdb's annotation, not from the publication. This sample gives 25,000 or so distinct CDR3 sequences in total; over 40% of them show up just once. 1.1% of the sample belongs to the ten largest clones. CDR1 and CDR2, per the germline V gene, are SNHLY and FYNNEI. The CDR3 runs 18 amino acids, cysteine and phenylalanine included. Kept here is only the CDR3 DNA, which spans 54 bases and is read in frame from base 1. At the junction V is shortened by 5 bases and J by 1 base; bases outside the gene matches: 11.

Positive SARS-CoV-2 PCR tests in the convalescent patients dated from March to December 2020, before Alpha, Beta and Delta variants emerged in the United States. PBMCs were separated from whole blood using Ficoll-Paque Plus gradient centrifugation and then either used fresh or cryopreserved at -140C. This sequence was found in a human donor who had recovered from COVID-19. Sequencing was performed on CD4+ T cells from blood, taken before SARS-CoV-2 vaccination. The chain joins TRBV2 to TRBJ2-5, with 12 middle bases fitting TRBD1. The encoded CDR3 is CASSPGQGAGLGQETQYF. In nucleotides, the sequence is TGTGCCAGCAGTCCGGGACAGGGGGCCGGGTTGGGCCAAGAGACCCAGTACTTC. The variable domain in full, with residues beyond the CDR3 obtained from the reference TRBV2 and TRBJ2-5 genes, is EPEVTQTPSHQVTQMGQEVILRCVPISNHLYFYWYRQILGQKVEFLVSFYNNEISEKSEIFDDQFSVERPDGSNFTLKIRSTKLEDSAMYFCASSPGQGAGLGQETQYFGPGTRLLVL.